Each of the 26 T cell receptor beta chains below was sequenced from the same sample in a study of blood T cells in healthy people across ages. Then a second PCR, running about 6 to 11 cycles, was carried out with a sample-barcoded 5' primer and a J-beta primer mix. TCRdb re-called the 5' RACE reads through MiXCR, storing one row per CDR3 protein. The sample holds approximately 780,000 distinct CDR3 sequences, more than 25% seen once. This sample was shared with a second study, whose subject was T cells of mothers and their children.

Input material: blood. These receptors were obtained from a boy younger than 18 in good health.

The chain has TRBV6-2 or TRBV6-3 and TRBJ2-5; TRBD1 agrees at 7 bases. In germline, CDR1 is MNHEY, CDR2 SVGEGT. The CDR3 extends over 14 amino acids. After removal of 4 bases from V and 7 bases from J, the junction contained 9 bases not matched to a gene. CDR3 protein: CASSSGTAPSTQYF. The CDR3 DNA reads TGTGCCAGCAGTTCCGGGACAGCCCCTTCGACCCAGTACTTC.

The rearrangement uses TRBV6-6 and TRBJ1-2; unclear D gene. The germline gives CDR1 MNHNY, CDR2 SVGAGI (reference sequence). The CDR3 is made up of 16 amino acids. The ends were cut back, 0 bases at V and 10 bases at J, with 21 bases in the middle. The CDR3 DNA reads TGTGCCAGCAGTTACTCGATCGTTGGCCGACTAGCAGACTACACCTTC. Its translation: CASSYSIVGRLADYTF.

The CDR3 region has the DNA TGTGCCAGCAGTTCGGGGGCAGAGAAACTAGCGGGGACTCAAGAGACCCAGTACTTC. As protein: CASSSGAEKLAGTQETQYF. The chain recombines TRBV12-3 or TRBV12-4 with TRBJ2-5, with 10 bases matching TRBD2. The trim removed 4 bases at V and 2 bases at J, leaving 16 bases unmatched. This CDR3 is 19 amino acids long.

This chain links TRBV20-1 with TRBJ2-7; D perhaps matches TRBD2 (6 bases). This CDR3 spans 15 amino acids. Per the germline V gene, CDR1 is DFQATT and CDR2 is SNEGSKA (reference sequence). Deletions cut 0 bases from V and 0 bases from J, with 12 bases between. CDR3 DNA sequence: TGCAGTGCTAGAGATGCGCTAGCGAGCTCCTACGAGCAGTACTTC. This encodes CSARDALASSYEQYF.

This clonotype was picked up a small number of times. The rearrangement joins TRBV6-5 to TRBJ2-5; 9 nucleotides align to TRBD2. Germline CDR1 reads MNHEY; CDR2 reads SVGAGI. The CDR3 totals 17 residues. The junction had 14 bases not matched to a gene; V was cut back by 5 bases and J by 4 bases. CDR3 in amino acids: CASSHPAAGGYLETQYF. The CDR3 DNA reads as TGTGCCAGCAGTCACCCTGCAGCGGGGGGTTATCTAGAGACCCAGTACTTC.

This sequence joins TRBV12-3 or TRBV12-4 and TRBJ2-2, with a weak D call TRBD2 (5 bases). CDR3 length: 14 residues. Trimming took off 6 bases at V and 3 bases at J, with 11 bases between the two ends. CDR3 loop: CASRRTADTGELFF. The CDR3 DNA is TGTGCCAGCAGGCGGACTGCTGACACCGGGGAGCTGTTTTTT.

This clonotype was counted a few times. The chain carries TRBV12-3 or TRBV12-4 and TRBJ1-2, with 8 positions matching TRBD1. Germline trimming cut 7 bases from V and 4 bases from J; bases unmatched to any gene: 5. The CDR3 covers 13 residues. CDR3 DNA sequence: TGTGCCAGCACCCCGACAGGGGCCTATGGCTACACCTTC. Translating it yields CASTPTGAYGYTF.

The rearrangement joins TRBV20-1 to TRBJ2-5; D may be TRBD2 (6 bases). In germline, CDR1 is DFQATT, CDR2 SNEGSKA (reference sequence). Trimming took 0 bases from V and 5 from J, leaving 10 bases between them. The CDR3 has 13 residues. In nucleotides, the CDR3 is TGCAGTGCTAGAGAGGAGGGTGGGGAGACCCAGTACTTC. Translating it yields CSAREEGGETQYF.

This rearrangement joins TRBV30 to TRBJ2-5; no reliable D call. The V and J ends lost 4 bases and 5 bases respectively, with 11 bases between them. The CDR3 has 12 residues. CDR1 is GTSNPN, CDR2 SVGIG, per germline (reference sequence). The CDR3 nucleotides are TGTGCCTGGAACCGGGCCGGGGAGACCCAGTACTTC. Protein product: CAWNRAGETQYF.

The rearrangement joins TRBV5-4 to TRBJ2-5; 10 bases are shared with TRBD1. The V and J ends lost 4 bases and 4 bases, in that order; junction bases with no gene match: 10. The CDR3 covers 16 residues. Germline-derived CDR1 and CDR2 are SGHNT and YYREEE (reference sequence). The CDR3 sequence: CASSRLGQGSSETQYF. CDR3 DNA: TGTGCCAGCAGCCGGCTGGGACAGGGGAGTTCAGAGACCCAGTACTTC.

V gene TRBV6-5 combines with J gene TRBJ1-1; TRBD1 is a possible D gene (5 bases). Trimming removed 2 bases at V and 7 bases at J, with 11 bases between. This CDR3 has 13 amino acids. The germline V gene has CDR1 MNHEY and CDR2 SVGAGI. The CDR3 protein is CASSYQGTVEAFF. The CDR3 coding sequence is TGTGCCAGCAGTTACCAAGGGACGGTTGAAGCTTTCTTT.

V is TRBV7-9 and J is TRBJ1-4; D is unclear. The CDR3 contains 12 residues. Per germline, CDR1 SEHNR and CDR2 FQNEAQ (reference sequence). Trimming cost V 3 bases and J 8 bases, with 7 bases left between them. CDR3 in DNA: TGTGCCAGCAGCTTTACCGACGAAAAACTGTTTTTT. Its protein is CASSFTDEKLFF. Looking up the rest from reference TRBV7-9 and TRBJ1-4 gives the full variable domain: DTGVSQNPRHKITKRGQNVTFRCDPISEHNRLYWYRQTLGQGPEFLTYFQNEAQLEKSRLLSDRFSAERPKGSFSTLEIQRTEQGDSAMYLCASSFTDEKLFFGSGTQLSVL.

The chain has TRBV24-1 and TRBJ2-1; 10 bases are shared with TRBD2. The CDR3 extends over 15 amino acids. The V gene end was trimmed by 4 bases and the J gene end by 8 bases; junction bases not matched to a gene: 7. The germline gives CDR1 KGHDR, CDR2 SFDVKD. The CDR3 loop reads CATSDQGLARDEQFF. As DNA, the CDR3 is TGTGCCACCAGTGACCAGGGACTAGCGAGAGATGAGCAGTTCTTC.

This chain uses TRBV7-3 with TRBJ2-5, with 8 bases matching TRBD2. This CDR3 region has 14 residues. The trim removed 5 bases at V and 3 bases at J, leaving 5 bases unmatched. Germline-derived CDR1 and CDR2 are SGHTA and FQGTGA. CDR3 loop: CASSLGTREETQYF. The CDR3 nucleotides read TGTGCCAGCAGCCTGGGGACTAGGGAAGAGACCCAGTACTTC.

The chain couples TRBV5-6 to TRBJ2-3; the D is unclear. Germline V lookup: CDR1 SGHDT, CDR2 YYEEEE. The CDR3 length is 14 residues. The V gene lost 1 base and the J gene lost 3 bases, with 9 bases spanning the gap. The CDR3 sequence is CASSLFGKTDTQYF. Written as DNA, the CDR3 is TGTGCCAGCAGCTTGTTTGGTAAAACAGATACGCAGTATTTT.

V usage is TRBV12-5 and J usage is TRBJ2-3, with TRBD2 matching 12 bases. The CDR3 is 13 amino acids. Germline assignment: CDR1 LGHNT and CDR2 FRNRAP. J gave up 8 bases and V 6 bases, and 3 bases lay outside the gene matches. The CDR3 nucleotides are TGTGCTAGTGGGACGACTAGCGGGAGTACGCAGTATTTT. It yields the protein CASGTTSGSTQYF.

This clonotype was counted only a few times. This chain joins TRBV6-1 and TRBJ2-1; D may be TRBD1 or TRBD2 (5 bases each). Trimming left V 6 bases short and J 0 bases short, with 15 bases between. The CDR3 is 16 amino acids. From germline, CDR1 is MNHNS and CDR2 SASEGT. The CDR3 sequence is CASRDAGTLSYNEQFF. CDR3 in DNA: TGTGCCAGCAGGGACGCCGGGACGCTCTCCTACAATGAGCAGTTCTTC.

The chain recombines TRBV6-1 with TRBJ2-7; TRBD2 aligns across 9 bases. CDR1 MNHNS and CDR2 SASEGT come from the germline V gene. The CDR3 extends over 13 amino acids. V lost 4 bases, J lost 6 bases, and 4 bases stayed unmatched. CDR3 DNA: TGTGCCAGCAGTGTTAGACTAGCGGCCGAGCAGTACTTC. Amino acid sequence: CASSVRLAAEQYF.

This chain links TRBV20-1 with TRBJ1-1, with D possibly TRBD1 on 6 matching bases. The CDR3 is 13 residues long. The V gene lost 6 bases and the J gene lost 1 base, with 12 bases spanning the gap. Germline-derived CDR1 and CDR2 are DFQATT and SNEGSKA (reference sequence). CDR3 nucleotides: TGCAGTGCACAGGGACCGACGAACACTGAAGCTTTCTTT. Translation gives CSAQGPTNTEAFF.

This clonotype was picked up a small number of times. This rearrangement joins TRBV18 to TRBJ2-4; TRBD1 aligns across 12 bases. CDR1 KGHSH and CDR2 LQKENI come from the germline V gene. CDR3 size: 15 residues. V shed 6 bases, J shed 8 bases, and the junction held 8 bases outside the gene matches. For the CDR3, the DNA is TGTGCCAGCTCCCCCCCGGGACAGGGGGCTGACATTCAGTACTTC. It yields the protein CASSPPGQGADIQYF.

The CDR3, as DNA: TGTGCCAGCAGCTCCGGACTAAGTCCAACCCACGAGCAGTACTTC. Translating gives CASSSGLSPTHEQYF. The chain is built from TRBV11-3 and TRBJ2-7; the D gene is possibly TRBD2 (6 bases). CDR1 SGHNT and CDR2 YENEEA come from the germline V gene. The CDR3 is 15 residues long. V was clipped by 4 bases and J by 5 bases, with 18 bases between them.

CDR3 coding DNA: TGTGCCAGCAGTTTGTGGCAGGGGGCCCACGAGCAGTACTTC. Translation gives CASSLWQGAHEQYF. This rearrangement joins TRBV12-3 or TRBV12-4 to TRBJ2-7, with 8 positions matching TRBD1. V was clipped by 3 bases and J by 5 bases; unmatched bases: 6. This CDR3 has 14 amino acids.

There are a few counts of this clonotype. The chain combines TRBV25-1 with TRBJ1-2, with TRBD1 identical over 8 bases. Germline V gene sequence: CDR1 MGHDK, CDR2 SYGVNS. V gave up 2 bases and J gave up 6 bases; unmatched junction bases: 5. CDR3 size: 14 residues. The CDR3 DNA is TGTGCCAGCAGTGAACGACAGGGGTTCGATGGCTACACCTTC. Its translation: CASSERQGFDGYTF.

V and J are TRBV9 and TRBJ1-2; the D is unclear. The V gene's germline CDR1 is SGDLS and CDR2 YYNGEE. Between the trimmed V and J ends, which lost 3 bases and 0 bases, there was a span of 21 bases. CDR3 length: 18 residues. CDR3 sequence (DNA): TGTGCCAGCAGCGCCAGTTCGACAAGCTCTTCAACTAACTATGGCTACACCTTC. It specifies CASSASSTSSSTNYGYTF.

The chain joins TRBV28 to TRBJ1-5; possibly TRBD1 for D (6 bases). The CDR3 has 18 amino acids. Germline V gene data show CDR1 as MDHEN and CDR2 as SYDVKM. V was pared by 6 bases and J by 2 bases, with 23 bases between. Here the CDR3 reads CASSSLMSGGRGNQPQHF. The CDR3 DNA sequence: TGTGCCAGCAGCTCTCTCATGTCCGGGGGCAGGGGCAATCAGCCCCAGCATTTT.

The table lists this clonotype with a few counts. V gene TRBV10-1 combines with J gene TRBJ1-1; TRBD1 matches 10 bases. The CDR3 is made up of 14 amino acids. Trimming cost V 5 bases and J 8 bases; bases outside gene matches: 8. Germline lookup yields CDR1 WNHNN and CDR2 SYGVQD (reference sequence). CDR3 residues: CASSRDRGGTEAFF. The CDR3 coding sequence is TGCGCCAGCAGTCGGGACAGGGGAGGCACCGAAGCTTTCTTT.